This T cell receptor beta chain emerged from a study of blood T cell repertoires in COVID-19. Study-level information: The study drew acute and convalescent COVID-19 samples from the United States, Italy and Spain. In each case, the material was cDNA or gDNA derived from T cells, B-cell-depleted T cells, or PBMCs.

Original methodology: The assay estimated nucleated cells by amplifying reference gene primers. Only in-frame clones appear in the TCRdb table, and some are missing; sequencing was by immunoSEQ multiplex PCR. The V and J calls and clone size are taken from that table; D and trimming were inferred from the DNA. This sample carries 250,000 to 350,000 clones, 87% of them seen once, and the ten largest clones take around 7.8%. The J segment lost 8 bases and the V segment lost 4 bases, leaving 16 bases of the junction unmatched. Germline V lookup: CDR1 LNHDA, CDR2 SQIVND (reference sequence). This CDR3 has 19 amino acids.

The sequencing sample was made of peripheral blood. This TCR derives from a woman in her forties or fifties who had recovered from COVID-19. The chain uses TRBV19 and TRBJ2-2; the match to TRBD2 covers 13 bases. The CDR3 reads CASSTPGLAGSPKGGELFF. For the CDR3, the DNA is TGTGCCAGTAGTACTCCGGGACTAGCGGGATCCCCGAAGGGGGGGGAGCTGTTTTTT.